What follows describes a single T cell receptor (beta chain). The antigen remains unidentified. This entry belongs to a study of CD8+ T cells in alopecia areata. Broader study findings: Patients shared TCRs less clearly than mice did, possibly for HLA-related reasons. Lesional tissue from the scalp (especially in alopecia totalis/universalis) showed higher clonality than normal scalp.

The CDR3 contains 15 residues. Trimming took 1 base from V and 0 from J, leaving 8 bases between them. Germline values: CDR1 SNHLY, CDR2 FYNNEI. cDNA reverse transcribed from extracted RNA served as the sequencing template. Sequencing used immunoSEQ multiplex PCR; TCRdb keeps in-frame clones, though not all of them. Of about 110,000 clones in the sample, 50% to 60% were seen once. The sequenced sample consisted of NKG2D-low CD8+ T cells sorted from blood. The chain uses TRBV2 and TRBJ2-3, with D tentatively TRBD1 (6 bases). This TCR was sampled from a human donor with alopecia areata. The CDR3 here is CASSEGQDSTDTQYF. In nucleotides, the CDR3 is TGTGCCAGCAGTGAAGGACAGGATAGCACAGATACGCAGTATTTT.